Listed below are T cell receptor beta chains from one sample, sequenced in a study of OX40 agonist ivuxolimab in advanced cancers. The protocol was immunoSEQ multiplex PCR, while the TCRdb copy is restricted to in-frame clones and leaves out a portion. The sample includes tens of thousands of clones, nearly 90% seen only once; the top ten take 4% to 5.5%. The sequenced sample was CD4+ or CD8+ T cells sorted from blood, obtained in a trial of the OX40 agonist ivuxolimab. These receptor sequences come from an adult with an advanced solid tumor such as melanoma, head and neck, liver or kidney cancer. The conserved cysteine and the conserved F or W are not part of the CDR3 here. Fields, in order: J gene, V gene, D gene, CDR3 length, CDR3 protein. D genes are given only for firm matches.

>TRBJ1-3|TRBV13|-|15
ASSFRTGLSSGNTIY
>TRBJ1-6|TRBV7-9|-|14
ASSPTPRLGNSPLH
>TRBJ1-4|TRBV5-1|-|15
ASSLPQGDTTNEKLF
>TRBJ1-1|TRBV15|-|11
ATSRDRGTEAF
>TRBJ2-5|TRBV5-4|TRBD2|14
ASSVGTSGAQETQY
>TRBJ1-4|TRBV18|-|11
ASSPPVGEKLF
>TRBJ1-1|TRBV23-1|-|14
ASSPITGTLNTEAF
>TRBJ1-5|TRBV10-3|-|13
AISDPTRSNQPQH
>TRBJ1-3|TRBV5-1|TRBD1|16
ASSAAGTGGASGNTIY
>TRBJ1-4|TRBV18|-|11
ASSQGVSEKLF
>TRBJ2-2|TRBV6-1|-|12
ASSGPGIRGELF
>TRBJ2-5|TRBV7-2|TRBD1|11
ASSSDRRETQY
>TRBJ1-1|TRBV7-6|-|13
ASSPFGGLNTEAF
>TRBJ2-1|TRBV7-6|TRBD2|19
ASSYSLRAGTSEGGANEQF
>TRBJ2-4|TRBV13|-|17
ASSLEVTSKPLAKNIQY
>TRBJ1-5|TRBV6-1|TRBD1|14
ASSGGQGRFGQPQH
>TRBJ2-6|TRBV5-1|-|13
ASSLALAGANVLT
>TRBJ1-2|TRBV6-1|-|12
ASSEKFVGSGYT
>TRBJ2-2|TRBV7-3|-|12
ASSLGSNTGELF
>TRBJ2-3|TRBV5-1|-|15
ASSFGYTGSGADTQY
>TRBJ2-5|TRBV4-2|TRBD1|14
ASSQTRTGKGETQY
>TRBJ2-3|TRBV5-4|-|14
ASSLSLATSTDTQY
>-|TRBV28|-|13
ASSKGGITAYEQY
>-|TRBV7-2|TRBD2|13
ASSTQGLAVYEQY
>TRBJ1-5|TRBV5-1|TRBD1|12
ASSQGQGNQPQH
>TRBJ2-2|TRBV7-8|TRBD2|15
ASSLTSGRPNTGELF
>TRBJ2-1|TRBV28|TRBD1|11
ASNSGGRDEQF
>TRBJ1-2|TRBV7-9|-|11
ASSSQRNYGYT
>TRBJ1-2|TRBV28|-|12
ASSFRGYRNGYT
>TRBJ1-5|TRBV7-2|-|14
ASSFDGGGPNQPQH
>TRBJ1-1|TRBV6-5|-|14
ASSWGPGPTNTEAF
>TRBJ2-7|TRBV25-1|TRBD1|11
ASSERQGGEQY
>TRBJ2-7|TRBV27|-|11
ASSAPPFYEQY
>TRBJ1-3|TRBV6-1|-|15
ASSEARQASSGNTIY
>TRBJ1-6|TRBV18|-|13
ASSPMRAHDSPLH
>TRBJ2-4|TRBV6-5|TRBD2|12
ASSRGSGKNIQY
>TRBJ2-1|TRBV5-4|-|14
ASSLAVASAYNEQF
>TRBJ1-2|TRBV5-6|-|12
ASSLSGSYYGYT
>TRBJ1-2|TRBV6-1|-|9
ASSEDYGYT
>TRBJ1-1|TRBV10-1|TRBD1|13
ASSDTDRGYTEAF
>TRBJ1-5|TRBV28|-|11
ASSPEGLQPQH
>TRBJ1-3|TRBV6-5|-|11
ASSYSPGNTIY
>TRBJ1-6|TRBV2|-|11
ASLGSGGSPLH
>TRBJ2-6|TRBV5-8|-|12
ASSLSSGANVLT
>TRBJ2-3|TRBV5-1|TRBD2|16
ASSLAWTSGGITDTQY
>TRBJ2-1|TRBV11-3|-|11
ASSPSEYNEQF
>TRBJ1-4|TRBV5-6|-|13
ASSLGLQASEKLF
>TRBJ1-2|TRBV10-3|-|12
AISESSRGYGYT
>TRBJ1-6|TRBV11-3|-|11
ASSPSGDSPLH
>TRBJ2-2|TRBV30|-|10
AWGINTGELF
>TRBJ1-4|TRBV27|-|13
ASRPGLQTNEKLF
>TRBJ1-3|TRBV19|-|14
ASTGRPGDSGNTIY
>TRBJ1-2|TRBV5-6|TRBD1|13
ASSLWGQGIYGYT
>TRBJ1-1|TRBV7-9|-|11
ASSLEVNTEAF
>TRBJ1-5|TRBV27|-|12
ASSLGLRDQPQH